This record concerns one TCR beta chain sequence. The data stem from a study of blood T cell repertoires in COVID-19. Study at large: Sites in the United States, Italy and Spain provided acute and convalescent COVID-19 samples. T cells, B-cell-depleted T cells, or PBMCs provided the cDNA or gDNA that served as material.

Original data processing: The assay estimated nucleated cells by amplifying reference gene primers. Assay: immunoSEQ multiplex PCR; the TCRdb copy retains only in-frame clones and omits some. V, J and clone size reflect that table, while D and trimming were determined from the DNA. The table records roughly 7,900 clones, 75% to 90% of them present only once. V dropped 6 bases and J dropped 6 bases, with 18 bases sitting between them. The CDR3 consists of 15 residues. Germline V gene sequence: CDR1 MGHRA, CDR2 YSYEKL. Sequenced: peripheral blood. The chain combines TRBV4-1 with TRBJ2-1; D perhaps matches TRBD2 (7 bases). This receptor was taken from a human donor with active COVID-19. The donor label of this sample is uncertain. CDR3 bases: TGCGCCAGCAGTCCCGGGCAGGGAGGGGGCAATGAGCAGTTCTTC. Translation gives CASSPGQGGGNEQFF.